The clone carrying this TCR beta chain showed up just a few times. This record comes from a study of T-cell reconstitution after alpha-beta-depleted transplantation in children. The TCRbeta library was prepared with unique molecular identifiers. MiXCR was run by TCRdb on the PCR reads, yielding one entry per CDR3 protein. The sample lists nearly 400,000 distinct CDR3 sequences, about a fifth occurring once. Trimming took off 1 base at V and 12 bases at J, with 14 bases between the two ends. Germline lookup yields CDR1 SGHRS and CDR2 YFSETQ. This CDR3 is built from 12 residues. The rearrangement uses TRBV5-1 and TRBJ2-7; the D call may be TRBD1 or TRBD2 (5 bases each). The receptor comes from a human donor who donated a stem cell graft to a child with acute myeloid leukemia. Source: PBMCs from the stem cell graft donor, taken from the stem cell graft. CDR3 sequence (DNA): TGCGCCAGCAGCTTGAGTTCCGGGGCTACGTACTTC. It yields the protein CASSLSSGATYF.